One sample yielded the 22 T cell receptor beta chains listed below, sequenced in a study of shared clonotypes between healthy human individuals. The data were produced by immunoSEQ multiplex PCR, yet TCRdb's version contains in-frame clones alone and is incomplete. The data contain about 1,800,000 clones, about 95% of them singletons. CD45RO-negative, CCR7-positively selected cells formed the naive CD8 fraction, excluding terminally differentiated effector memory CD45RA+ cells. The sample comprised naive CD8+ T cells sorted from blood. Receptors were obtained from a man aged 18 to 30 in good health.

The chain is built from TRBV28 and TRBJ2-7, with D uncertain. The CDR3 is 12 amino acids. V was cut by 6 bases and J by 3 bases, with 9 bases left in between. Germline V gives CDR1 MDHEN, CDR2 SYDVKM. The CDR3 loop reads CASSHDGYEQYF. In DNA form, the CDR3 reads TGTGCCAGCAGCCACGACGGCTACGAGCAGTACTTC.

The gene calls are TRBV30 and TRBJ2-3; D unclear. The V and J ends lost 4 bases and 2 bases respectively, with 13 bases between them. CDR1 is GTSNPN, CDR2 SVGIG, per germline (reference sequence). The CDR3 is 14 amino acids. The CDR3 protein is CAWTGGATTDTQYF. The CDR3 nucleotides read TGTGCCTGGACTGGCGGTGCGACCACAGATACGCAGTATTTT.

This chain connects TRBV6-5 to TRBJ2-3, with TRBD1 identical over 7 bases. V trimming: 2 bases; J trimming: 2 bases; junction bases outside the gene matches: 4. The CDR3 covers 15 residues. Germline assignment: CDR1 MNHEY and CDR2 SVGAGI. The CDR3 DNA reads TGTGCCAGCAGTTACCACAGGGGTTCCACAGATACGCAGTATTTT. This codes for CASSYHRGSTDTQYF.

The chain has TRBV5-6 and TRBJ1-1; D possibly corresponds to TRBD1 (6 bases). The V and J ends lost 0 bases and 3 bases respectively, with 15 bases between them. Looked up from germline, CDR1 is SGHDT and CDR2 is YYEEEE. CDR3 length: 16 amino acids. The CDR3 is CASSLAGGATDTEAFF. For the CDR3, the DNA is TGTGCCAGCAGCTTGGCGGGGGGCGCGACGGACACTGAAGCTTTCTTT.

The chain joins TRBV9 to TRBJ1-3; D gene uncertain. This CDR3 has 15 amino acids. The ends were cut back, 3 bases at V and 4 bases at J, with 14 bases in the middle. Germline V gives CDR1 SGDLS, CDR2 YYNGEE. The CDR3 coding sequence is TGTGCCAGCAGCGCCCCGGACGGACTCGGAAACACCATATATTTT. Protein: CASSAPDGLGNTIYF.

This chain uses TRBV6-4 with TRBJ1-5; D possibly corresponds to TRBD1 (5 bases). Germline-derived CDR1 and CDR2 are MRHNA and SNTAGT. CDR3 length: 13 amino acids. For the CDR3, the DNA is TGTGCTCACAGGCGGGAATTGAGGCAGCCCCAGCATTTT. This gives the protein CAHRRELRQPQHF.

The chain uses TRBV29-1 and TRBJ2-1; D call uncertain. The CDR3 sequence is 11 residues long. V lost 6 bases and J lost 7, with 10 bases in between. The germline V gene has CDR1 SQVTM and CDR2 ANQGSEA. For the CDR3, the DNA is TGCAGCGTGTGGGCACGGAATGAGCAGTTCTTC. It specifies CSVWARNEQFF.

This chain joins TRBV12-5 and TRBJ2-7; possible D gene TRBD1, 6 bases. V was pared by 4 bases and J by 3 bases, with 13 bases between. This CDR3 is 14 amino acids long. The germline V gene has CDR1 LGHNT and CDR2 FRNRAP. CDR3 bases: TGTGCTAGTGGTTCTCCGGGACACCTCTACGAGCAGTACTTC. It translates to CASGSPGHLYEQYF.

V and J are TRBV27 and TRBJ2-2; D uncertain. The V and J ends lost 7 bases and 6 bases respectively, with 9 bases between them. The length of the CDR3 is 12 residues. Germline CDR1 and CDR2: MNHEY and SMNVEV (reference sequence). The chain's CDR3 is CASTTEAGELFF. Written as DNA, the CDR3 is TGTGCCAGCACCACAGAAGCCGGGGAGCTGTTTTTT.

This clone was picked up one time. The identical CDR3 is also encoded by other nucleotide sequences in the sample. The J gene is TRBJ2-3, the V gene TRBV7-9; unclear D gene. Per germline, CDR1 SEHNR and CDR2 FQNEAQ (reference sequence). Deletions cut 5 bases from V and 2 bases from J, with 8 bases between. The CDR3 extends over 13 amino acids. The DNA for the CDR3 is TGTGCCAGCAGCCTACCTCTCACAGATACGCAGTATTTT. This translates into CASSLPLTDTQYF.

On this clone: Additional DNA sequences in this sample encode the identical CDR3. The chain has TRBV5-4 and TRBJ2-7; D assignment may be TRBD1 or TRBD2 (5 bases each). V gave up 3 bases and J gave up 6 bases, with 10 bases separating them. The CDR3 is 12 residues long. Germline V gene data show CDR1 as SGHNT and CDR2 as YYREEE (reference sequence). The CDR3 sequence: CASSSQGAEQYF. Here the CDR3 DNA reads TGTGCCAGCAGCTCCCAGGGAGCCGAGCAGTACTTC. The variable domain in full, with the rest retrieved from reference TRBV5-4 and TRBJ2-7, is ETGVTQSPTHLIKTRGQQVTLRCSSQSGHNTVSWYQQALGQGPQFIFQYYREEENGRGNFPPRFSGLQFPNYSSELNVNALELDDSALYLCASSSQGAEQYFGPGTRLTVT.

The gene calls are TRBV4-2 and TRBJ1-4; 8 nucleotides match TRBD1. J lost 8 bases, V lost 0 bases, and 8 bases had no gene match. Germline CDR1 LGHNA, CDR2 YNFKEQ. This CDR3 spans 16 amino acids. CDR3: CASSQDSYRGGEKLFF. As DNA, the CDR3 is TGTGCCAGCAGCCAAGATTCCTACAGGGGGGGAGAAAAACTGTTTTTT.

Worth noting for this clone: This same CDR3 is encoded by further DNA sequences in the sample. V usage is TRBV13 and J usage is TRBJ2-1; a possible D gene is TRBD2 (5 bases). The germline V and J ends were trimmed by 1 base and 2 bases, with 12 bases remaining between them. CDR1 PRHDT and CDR2 FYEKMQ come from the germline V gene (reference sequence). CDR3 size: 16 residues. CDR3 nucleotide sequence: TGTGCCAGCAGCTTAGTAGGTCTAGCCGCCTACAATGAGCAGTTCTTC. It translates to CASSLVGLAAYNEQFF. Variable domain in full (rest from reference TRBV13 and TRBJ2-1): AAGVIQSPRHLIKEKRETATLKCYPIPRHDTVYWYQQGPGQDPQFLISFYEKMQSDKGSIPDRFSAQQFSDYHSELNMSSLELGDSALYFCASSLVGLAAYNEQFFGPGTRLTVL.

V is TRBV15 and J is TRBJ1-4; D remains ambiguous. Germline V CDR1 and CDR2: LNHNV, YYDKDF (reference sequence). Trimming shortened V by 0 bases and J by 7 bases, and 12 bases separated the two germline ends. This CDR3 region has 15 residues. The CDR3 is CATSRDRGMGEKLFF. As DNA, the CDR3 is TGTGCCACCAGCAGAGATCGAGGGATGGGTGAAAAACTGTTTTTT.

The rearrangement uses TRBV7-9 and TRBJ2-3; D perhaps matches TRBD2 (6 bases). Trimming pared 8 bases from V and 9 bases from J, leaving 15 bases between. The CDR3 covers 12 residues. CDR1 and CDR2 (germline): SEHNR, FQNEAQ (reference sequence). The CDR3 sequence is CASEGLLGTQYF. The CDR3 DNA reads as TGTGCCAGCGAGGGACTTCTCGGGACGCAGTATTTT.

The rearrangement uses TRBV4-3 and TRBJ2-3; the match to TRBD2 covers 8 bases. J gave up 0 bases and V 2 bases, and 4 bases lay outside the gene matches. This CDR3 contains 16 residues. The germline CDR1 and CDR2 sequences are LGHNA and YSLEER. CDR3 in amino acids: CASSQRLALSTDTQYF. DNA for the CDR3: TGCGCCAGCAGCCAACGACTAGCGCTAAGCACAGATACGCAGTATTTT.

This clone was seen once. The V call is TRBV27, the J call TRBJ2-2; weak D call: TRBD2 (6 bases). Germline V gives CDR1 MNHEY, CDR2 SMNVEV (reference sequence). V lost 4 bases and J 4 bases, leaving 10 bases between the germline ends. The CDR3 length is 14 residues. The CDR3 region has the DNA TGTGCCAGCAGTTCCGGACTACTCACCGGGGAGCTGTTTTTT. This codes for CASSSGLLTGELFF.

Concerning this clone: Other DNA sequences of this sample code for an identical CDR3. V usage is TRBV27 and J usage is TRBJ2-7; perhaps D is TRBD1 or TRBD2 (6 bases each). Deletions cut 5 bases from V and 2 bases from J, with 13 bases between. Germline-derived CDR1 and CDR2 are MNHEY and SMNVEV (reference sequence). CDR3 length: 14 residues. Here the CDR3 reads CASSLGGPAYEQYF. CDR3 in DNA: TGTGCCAGCAGTCTAGGGGGGCCGGCCTACGAGCAGTACTTC.

This clone has just a few counts. J is TRBJ1-5 and V is TRBV30; D might be TRBD1 (6 bases). The V end was cut by 5 bases, the J end by 0 bases, with 11 bases between. Germline CDR1 reads GTSNPN; CDR2 reads SVGIG (reference sequence). The CDR3 consists of 14 residues. The CDR3 bases are TGTGCCTGGGCCGGGACAACTAGCAATCAGCCCCAGCATTTT. This sequence encodes CAWAGTTSNQPQHF.

This chain connects TRBV6-1 to TRBJ2-7, with 9 bases fitting TRBD2. Germline values: CDR1 MNHNS, CDR2 SASEGT. V shed 3 bases and J 3 bases; nucleotides not matched to a gene: 6. This CDR3 has 15 amino acids. CDR3 bases: TGTGCCAGCAGTGACCCCGGGCGGGAGGGCTACGAGCAGTACTTC. Amino acids: CASSDPGREGYEQYF.

The chain joins TRBV19 to TRBJ1-3; D unresolved. Trimming pared 0 bases from V and 0 bases from J, leaving 9 bases between. The CDR3 extends over 16 amino acids. The germline V gene has CDR1 LNHDA and CDR2 SQIVND (reference sequence). CDR3 DNA sequence: TGTGCCAGTAGTATAGATCATTGGACCTCTGGAAACACCATATATTTT. This sequence encodes CASSIDHWTSGNTIYF.

The genes are TRBV4-1 and TRBJ1-2; TRBD1 agrees at 7 bases. The CDR3 spans 13 residues. CDR1 is MGHRA and CDR2 is YSYEKL in the germline V gene. J was trimmed by 12 bases and V by 3 bases; bases with no gene match: 10. The CDR3 loop is CASSQVGTVSDTF. The DNA of the CDR3 is TGCGCCAGCAGCCAGGTTGGGACAGTTTCCGACACCTTC.